The 20 T cell receptor beta chains reported below all come from one sample, sequenced in a study of human T cells and chemical hapten exposure. The time point is: patch test 3, about 24 weeks after DPC sensitization. Treatment specified: therapeutic diphenylcyclopropenone sensitization with weekly scalp DPC. In TCRdb, the RACE reads were re-called with MiXCR into one record per CDR3 protein. Here the sample spans 50,000 to 65,000 distinct CDR3 sequences, 9.9% being singletons. The sequencing used whole blood, collected in connection with sensitization to the hapten diphenylcyclopropenone (DPC). These receptors were taken from a woman in her thirties or forties with alopecia areata. Some clones in this sample may be carry-over from other donors' samples.

The chain carries TRBV18 and TRBJ2-5; the D gene is possibly TRBD1 (6 bases). CDR1 and CDR2 from the germline V gene are KGHSH and LQKENI. The V end was cut by 0 bases, the J end by 5 bases, with 13 bases between. CDR3 length: 15 residues. The CDR3 is CASSPPIEGEETQYF. DNA for the CDR3: TGTGCCAGCTCACCACCGATTGAGGGGGAGGAGACCCAGTACTTC.

This clonotype has at least ten counts. The V gene is TRBV11-3, the J gene TRBJ2-2; D may correspond to TRBD1 or TRBD2 (5 bases each). The V end was cut by 7 bases, the J end by 7 bases, with 19 bases between. The CDR3 has 15 amino acids. Germline V CDR1 and CDR2: SGHNT, YENEEA. The CDR3 bases are TGTGCCAGCACCCCCGGTGGGGGACGGAGCGGGGAGCTGTTTTTT. Amino acid sequence: CASTPGGGRSGELFF.

This clonotype showed up just a few times. The V gene is TRBV7-9, the J gene TRBJ1-2; the D is unclear. CDR3 length: 12 amino acids. V shed 0 bases and J shed 5 bases, with 4 bases lying between them. The germline CDR1 and CDR2 sequences are SEHNR and FQNEAQ (reference sequence). In DNA form, the CDR3 reads TGTGCCAGCAGCTTAGCCCAGTATGGCTACACCTTC. Translating it yields CASSLAQYGYTF.

This clonotype has just a few counts. The V gene is TRBV18, the J gene TRBJ1-5, with D maybe TRBD1 (5 bases). This CDR3 region has 16 residues. V lost 6 bases and J lost 5, with 20 bases in between. Germline lookup yields CDR1 KGHSH and CDR2 LQKENI. Here the CDR3 reads CASSTSPGPLDQPQHF. DNA of the CDR3: TGTGCCAGCTCCACGAGTCCGGGACCGCTAGATCAGCCCCAGCATTTT.

This clonotype has just a few counts. The genes are TRBV15 and TRBJ2-1; D is ambiguous. V was shortened by 0 bases and J by 7 bases, with 10 bases between the two germline ends. Looked up from germline, CDR1 is LNHNV and CDR2 is YYDKDF (reference sequence). CDR3 length: 14 amino acids. The CDR3 coding sequence is TGTGCCACCAGCAGAGAGGAGCTAGAGAATGAGCAGTTCTTC. This translates into CATSREELENEQFF.

The V and J genes are TRBV21-1 and TRBJ2-7; the D call TRBD2 from the table was never checked on the DNA. TRBV21-1 is assigned pseudogene status. The CDR3 is 15 residues long. The CDR3 DNA reads TGTGCCAGCAGCAAAGAAATAGGGCTCAGAGGGGAGCAGTACTTC. This gives the protein CASSKEIGLRGEQYF.

The chain carries TRBV5-4 and TRBJ2-1, with D tentatively TRBD1 or TRBD2 (5 bases each). Germline V gene data show CDR1 as SGHNT and CDR2 as YYREEE (reference sequence). V lost 0 bases and J lost 6, with 7 bases in between. The CDR3 has 13 amino acids. The CDR3 loop reads CASSLAGTNEQFF. DNA of the CDR3: TGTGCCAGCAGCTTGGCCGGGACCAATGAGCAGTTCTTC.

The V gene is TRBV11-2, the J gene TRBJ2-2; TRBD2 matches 11 bases. This CDR3 region has 17 residues. The germline gives CDR1 SGHAT, CDR2 FQNNGV. The V segment lost 2 bases and the J segment 1 base; nucleotides outside the gene matches: 3. The CDR3 nucleotides are TGTGCCAGCAGCTTACTAGCGGGGGGTCTGAACACCGGGGAGCTGTTTTTT. Its translation is CASSLLAGGLNTGELFF.

In its sample, this clonotype was seen a few times. The chain recombines TRBV28 with TRBJ2-7; D may match TRBD1 or TRBD2 (6 bases each). The CDR3 is 12 amino acids. Germline loops: CDR1 MDHEN, CDR2 SYDVKM. Trimming removed 7 bases from V and 6 bases from J, with 13 bases in between. For the CDR3, the DNA is TGTGCCAGCACCGGGGGCCCAGGCGAGCAGTACTTC. Its translation: CASTGGPGEQYF.

This clonotype was seen ten or more times. This sequence joins TRBV20-1 and TRBJ1-5; D unresolved. The CDR3 length is 14 residues. Looked up from germline, CDR1 is DFQATT and CDR2 is SNEGSKA (reference sequence). V shed 0 bases and J shed 2 bases, with 8 bases lying between them. The CDR3 coding sequence is TGCAGTGCTAGAGATGAGAAGGGCAATCAGCCCCAGCATTTT. Protein product: CSARDEKGNQPQHF.

This clonotype was seen at least ten times. This chain links TRBV7-9 with TRBJ2-7, with D unclear. Trimming took 7 bases from V and 1 from J, leaving 8 bases between them. CDR3 length equals 12 residues. Germline V gives CDR1 SEHNR, CDR2 FQNEAQ (reference sequence). CDR3 protein: CASTPGSYEQYF. Here the CDR3 DNA reads TGTGCCAGCACTCCCGGGTCCTACGAGCAGTACTTC.

The table lists this clonotype with a few counts. V and J are TRBV5-3 and TRBJ1-1, with D tentatively TRBD1 (6 bases). TRBV5-3 counts as an open reading frame of uncertain function. CDR3 length equals 14 residues. Trimming removed 2 bases from V and 2 bases from J, with 10 bases in between. The CDR3 is CARSFKGGNTEAFF. The CDR3 nucleotides are TGTGCCAGAAGCTTTAAGGGGGGAAACACTGAAGCTTTCTTT.

This clonotype has a count of ten or more. The rearrangement links TRBV7-8 to TRBJ2-3; D uncertain. Germline values: CDR1 SGHVS, CDR2 FQNEAQ. The CDR3 loop spans 12 amino acids. With 3 bases removed from V and 8 bases from J, the gap between germline ends came to 9 bases. The CDR3 DNA follows: TGTGCCAGCAGCTTTTTGGGTGGTACGCAGTATTTT. It translates to CASSFLGGTQYF.

In this sample, this clonotype turned up a few times. V gene TRBV15 combines with J gene TRBJ2-5, with 9 nucleotides matching TRBD2. Germline V gives CDR1 LNHNV, CDR2 YYDKDF (reference sequence). After removal of 0 bases from V and 1 base from J, the junction contained 6 bases not matched to a gene. The CDR3 is 17 amino acids. The CDR3: CATSREKRGVLQETQYF. The CDR3 DNA reads TGTGCCACCAGCAGAGAGAAGCGGGGGGTACTCCAAGAGACCCAGTACTTC. Supplemented by reference TRBV15 and TRBJ2-5, the full variable domain reads DAMVIQNPRYQVTQFGKPVTLSCSQTLNHNVMYWYQQKSSQAPKLLFHYYDKDFNNEADTPDNFQSRRPNTSFCFLDIRSPGLGDTAMYLCATSREKRGVLQETQYFGPGTRLLVL.

This clonotype came up many times. This chain links TRBV6-9 with TRBJ2-5, with 14 bases lining up with TRBD2. The germline CDR1 and CDR2 sequences are MNHGY and SVAAGI. The CDR3 contains 17 residues. V trimming: 3 bases; J trimming: 5 bases; junction bases outside the gene matches: 8. The CDR3, as DNA: TGTGCCAGCAGTTACCTCCAGACTAGCGGGGGGGCGGAGACCCAGTACTTC. This translates into CASSYLQTSGGAETQYF.

The J gene is TRBJ2-3, the V gene TRBV5-1; D not resolved. This CDR3 contains 12 residues. The ends were cut back, 0 bases at V and 5 bases at J, with 4 bases in the middle. CDR1 is SGHRS, CDR2 YFSETQ, per germline. In DNA, the CDR3 is TGCGCCAGCAGCTTGGATGAAGATACGCAGTATTTT. Its protein product is CASSLDEDTQYF.

The chain uses TRBV5-1 and TRBJ1-5; a possible D gene is TRBD1 (6 bases). Germline CDR1 and CDR2: SGHRS and YFSETQ. CDR3 size: 14 residues. The ends were cut back, 4 bases at V and 4 bases at J, with 12 bases in the middle. In DNA, the CDR3 is TGCGCCAGCAGCCTGGACAGCCTTAATCAGCCCCAGCATTTT. Amino acid sequence: CASSLDSLNQPQHF.

This chain uses TRBV6-5 with TRBJ2-7; the match to TRBD1 covers 10 bases. CDR1 is MNHEY and CDR2 is SVGAGI in the germline V gene. With V trimmed by 4 bases and J by 5 bases, 11 bases remained unmatched. This CDR3 region has 16 residues. The chain's CDR3 is CASSSAGTGDRHEQYF. The CDR3 DNA sequence: TGTGCCAGCAGTTCTGCTGGGACAGGGGATCGCCACGAGCAGTACTTC.

This clonotype turned up a few times. The chain links TRBV7-2 to TRBJ1-1; D unresolved. The V end lost 3 bases, the J end lost 1 base, and 9 bases lay between the germline ends. CDR3 length: 14 amino acids. CDR1 SGHTA and CDR2 FQGNSA come from the germline V gene. The CDR3, as DNA: TGTGCCAGCAGCTTTCGTAGGGCGAACACTGAAGCTTTCTTT. It encodes CASSFRRANTEAFF. Looking up the rest from reference TRBV7-2 and TRBJ1-1 gives the full variable domain: GAGVSQSPSNKVTEKGKDVELRCDPISGHTALYWYRQSLGQGLEFLIYFQGNSAPDKSGLPSDRFSAERTGGSVSTLTIQRTQQEDSAVYLCASSFRRANTEAFFGQGTRLTVV.

This clonotype was counted many times. This CDR3 is CSAPVSLSGNTIYF. CDR3 coding DNA: TGCAGTGCCCCAGTTAGTCTCTCTGGAAACACCATATATTTT. V is TRBV20-1 and J is TRBJ1-3; D call uncertain. Germline CDR1 DFQATT, CDR2 SNEGSKA (reference sequence). The CDR3 length is 14 residues. The V end lost 6 bases, the J end lost 0 bases, and 12 bases lay between the germline ends.